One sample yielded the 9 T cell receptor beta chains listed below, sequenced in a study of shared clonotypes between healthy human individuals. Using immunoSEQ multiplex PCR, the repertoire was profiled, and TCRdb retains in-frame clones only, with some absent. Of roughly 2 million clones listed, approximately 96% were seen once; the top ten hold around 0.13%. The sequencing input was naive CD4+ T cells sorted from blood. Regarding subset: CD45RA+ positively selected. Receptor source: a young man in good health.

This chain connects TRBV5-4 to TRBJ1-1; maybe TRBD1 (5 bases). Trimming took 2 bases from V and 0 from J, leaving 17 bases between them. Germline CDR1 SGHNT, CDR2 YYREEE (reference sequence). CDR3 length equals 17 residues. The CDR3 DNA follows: TGTGCCAGCAGCTTTGGGGGAGGATCGCTCATGAACACTGAAGCTTTCTTT. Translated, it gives CASSFGGGSLMNTEAFF. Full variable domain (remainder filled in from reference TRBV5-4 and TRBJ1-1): ETGVTQSPTHLIKTRGQQVTLRCSSQSGHNTVSWYQQALGQGPQFIFQYYREEENGRGNFPPRFSGLQFPNYSSELNVNALELDDSALYLCASSFGGGSLMNTEAFFGQGTRLTVV.

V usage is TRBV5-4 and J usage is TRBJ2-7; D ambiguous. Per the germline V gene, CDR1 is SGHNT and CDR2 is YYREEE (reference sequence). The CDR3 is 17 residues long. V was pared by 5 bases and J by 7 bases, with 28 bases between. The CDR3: CASSRLNPDLGGGEQYF. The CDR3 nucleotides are TGTGCCAGCAGTAGACTGAATCCTGATTTGGGTGGTGGTGAGCAGTACTTC. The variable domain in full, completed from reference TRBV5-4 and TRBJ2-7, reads ETGVTQSPTHLIKTRGQQVTLRCSSQSGHNTVSWYQQALGQGPQFIFQYYREEENGRGNFPPRFSGLQFPNYSSELNVNALELDDSALYLCASSRLNPDLGGGEQYFGPGTRLTVT.

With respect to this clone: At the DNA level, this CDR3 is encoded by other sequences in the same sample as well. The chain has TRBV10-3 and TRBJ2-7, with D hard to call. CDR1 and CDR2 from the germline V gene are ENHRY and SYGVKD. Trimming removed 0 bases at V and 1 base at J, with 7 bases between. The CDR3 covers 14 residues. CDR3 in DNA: TGTGCCATCAGTGAGTCGGGCAGTTCCTACGAGCAGTACTTC. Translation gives CAISESGSSYEQYF.

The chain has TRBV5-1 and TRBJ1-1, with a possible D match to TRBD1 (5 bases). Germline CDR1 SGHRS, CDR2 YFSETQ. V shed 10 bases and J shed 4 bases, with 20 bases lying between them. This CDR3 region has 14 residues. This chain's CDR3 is CAPLAGFVITEAFF. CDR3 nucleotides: TGCGCCCCACTAGCAGGGTTTGTGATCACTGAAGCTTTCTTT.

The CDR3 reads CASSLRLVETQYF. CDR3 sequence (DNA): TGTGCCAGCAGCCTACGACTCGTCGAGACCCAGTACTTC. The chain uses TRBV14 and TRBJ2-5; D remains unclear. V dropped 4 bases and J dropped 5 bases, with 11 bases sitting between them. The CDR3 runs to 13 residues. Germline V gene data show CDR1 as SGHDN and CDR2 as FVKESK.

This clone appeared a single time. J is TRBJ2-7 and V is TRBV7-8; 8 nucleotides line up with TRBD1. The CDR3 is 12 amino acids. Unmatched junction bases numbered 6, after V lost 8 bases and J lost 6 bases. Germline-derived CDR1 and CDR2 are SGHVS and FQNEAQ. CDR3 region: CASAAGGSEQYF. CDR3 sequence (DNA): TGTGCCAGCGCGGCAGGGGGCTCCGAGCAGTACTTC.

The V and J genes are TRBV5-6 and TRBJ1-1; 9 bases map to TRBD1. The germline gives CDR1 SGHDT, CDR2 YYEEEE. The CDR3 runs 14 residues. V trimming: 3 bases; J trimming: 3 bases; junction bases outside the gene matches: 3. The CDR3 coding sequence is TGTGCCAGCAGCTCCGGACAGGGGTACACTGAAGCTTTCTTT. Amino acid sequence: CASSSGQGYTEAFF.

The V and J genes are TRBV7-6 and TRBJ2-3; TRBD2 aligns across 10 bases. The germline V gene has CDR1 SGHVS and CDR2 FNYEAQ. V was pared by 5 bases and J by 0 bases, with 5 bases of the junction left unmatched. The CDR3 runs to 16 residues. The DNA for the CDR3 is TGTGCCAGCAGCACCGGACTAGCGGCTAGCACAGATACGCAGTATTTT. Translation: CASSTGLAASTDTQYF.

The CDR3 DNA reads TGTGCCAGTAGTTTCGGGATTATGAACACTGAAGCTTTCTTT. It translates to CASSFGIMNTEAFF. This sequence joins TRBV19 and TRBJ1-1; D is unresolved. Germline V lookup: CDR1 LNHDA, CDR2 SQIVND (reference sequence). This CDR3 has 14 amino acids. Trimming took 5 bases from V and 0 from J, leaving 10 bases between them.